This is a list of T cell receptor beta chains from one sample in a study of blood T cell repertoires in COVID-19. The data were produced by immunoSEQ multiplex PCR, yet TCRdb's version contains in-frame clones alone and is incomplete. This table holds about 210,000 clones, around nine tenths found once. Sequencing input: peripheral blood. The receptors originated from a man between 60 and 75 years old who had recovered from COVID-19. Each CDR3 is given with its conserved first and last residue. The order of the fields is D gene, clone size, V gene, J gene, CDR3 DNA, CDR3 protein. The D gene is left open where the match is weak. Clone sizes are given selectively: once, few, many, or a class where the clone is expanded.

d_gene: -; abundance: -; v_gene: TRBV11-1; j_gene: TRBJ2-6; CDR3nt: TGTGCCAGCAGCTTGGCAGTTTCTGGGGCCAACGTCCTGACTTTC; CDR3aa: CASSLAVSGANVLTF
d_gene: -; abundance: -; v_gene: TRBV5-1; j_gene: TRBJ2-3; CDR3nt: TGCGCCAGCAGTAGCCAGTATACGCAGTATTTT; CDR3aa: CASSSQYTQYF
d_gene: -; abundance: -; v_gene: TRBV12-1; j_gene: TRBJ1-2; CDR3nt: TGTGCCAGCAGCTTACCGGGACAGACTAACTATGGCTACACCTTC; CDR3aa: CASSLPGQTNYGYTF
d_gene: TRBD1; abundance: -; v_gene: TRBV29-1; j_gene: TRBJ1-5; CDR3nt: TGCAGCGCGCAGGGGGCAGGCAATCAGCCCCAGCATTTT; CDR3aa: CSAQGAGNQPQHF
d_gene: -; abundance: -; v_gene: TRBV7-2; j_gene: TRBJ2-7; CDR3nt: TGTGCCAGCAGCTTAGAAATACTCGAGGAGCAGTACTTC; CDR3aa: CASSLEILEEQYF
d_gene: TRBD1; abundance: -; v_gene: TRBV6-2/TRBV6-3; j_gene: TRBJ1-2; CDR3nt: TGTGCCAGCACCCCCCGGGACAGGGTCTATGGCTACACCTTC; CDR3aa: CASTPRDRVYGYTF
d_gene: -; abundance: -; v_gene: TRBV3-1/TRBV3-2; j_gene: TRBJ1-5; CDR3nt: TGTGCCAGCAGCCAAGTCGTTGGAGGTCAGCCCCAGCATTTT; CDR3aa: CASSQVVGGQPQHF
d_gene: -; abundance: -; v_gene: TRBV6-1; j_gene: TRBJ1-5; CDR3nt: TGTGCCAGCAGTGAAGCGAGGCAGGGTTTCAATCAGCCCCAGCATTTT; CDR3aa: CASSEARQGFNQPQHF
d_gene: TRBD2; abundance: -; v_gene: TRBV5-4; j_gene: TRBJ2-7; CDR3nt: TGTGCCAGCAGCTTCCCTGGGACTACCCAAGCATCCTACGAGCAGTACTTC; CDR3aa: CASSFPGTTQASYEQYF
d_gene: TRBD1; abundance: -; v_gene: TRBV29-1; j_gene: TRBJ2-1; CDR3nt: TGCAGCGTTGAGTATTGGGACAGGGGGCCGGGTGAGCAGTTCTTC; CDR3aa: CSVEYWDRGPGEQFF
d_gene: -; abundance: -; v_gene: TRBV6-5; j_gene: TRBJ1-2; CDR3nt: TGTGCCAGCAGTTCCGGTCAGGGCTATGGCTACACCTTC; CDR3aa: CASSSGQGYGYTF
d_gene: -; abundance: -; v_gene: TRBV6-6; j_gene: TRBJ2-7; CDR3nt: TGTGCCAGCAGAGCAGACAGCTCCTACGAGCAGTACTTC; CDR3aa: CASRADSSYEQYF
d_gene: -; abundance: -; v_gene: TRBV27; j_gene: TRBJ2-6; CDR3nt: TGTGCCAGCAGTTGGACAGTCTCTGGGGCCAACGTCCTGACTTTC; CDR3aa: CASSWTVSGANVLTF
d_gene: -; abundance: -; v_gene: TRBV27; j_gene: TRBJ1-5; CDR3nt: TGTGCCAGCAGTTTGAGGCAGCCCAATCAGCCCCAGCATTTT; CDR3aa: CASSLRQPNQPQHF
d_gene: TRBD1; abundance: once; v_gene: TRBV6-5; j_gene: TRBJ1-1; CDR3nt: TGTGCCAGCAGTACTACGGACAGGGCTGAAGCTTTCTTT; CDR3aa: CASSTTDRAEAFF
d_gene: -; abundance: -; v_gene: TRBV7-6; j_gene: TRBJ2-1; CDR3nt: TGTGCCAGCAGCCAAGGGGCCTGGTGGAATGAGCAGTTCTTC; CDR3aa: CASSQGAWWNEQFF
d_gene: -; abundance: -; v_gene: TRBV15; j_gene: TRBJ1-2; CDR3nt: TGTGCCACCAGCGGGGGGGGAAGCCTTTATGGCTACACCTTC; CDR3aa: CATSGGGSLYGYTF
d_gene: -; abundance: -; v_gene: TRBV12-5; j_gene: TRBJ2-7; CDR3nt: TGTGCTAGTGGTAGGCAGGGGTGGGAGCAGTACTTC; CDR3aa: CASGRQGWEQYF
d_gene: TRBD1; abundance: -; v_gene: TRBV7-2; j_gene: TRBJ1-1; CDR3nt: TGTGCCAGCAGCGGGACAGAAACTTACACTGAAGCTTTCTTT; CDR3aa: CASSGTETYTEAFF
d_gene: -; abundance: once; v_gene: TRBV7-8; j_gene: TRBJ2-2; CDR3nt: TGTGCCAGCAGCTCGACCGGGACGCGGGGTTGGGGCGGGGAGCTGTTTTTT; CDR3aa: CASSSTGTRGWGGELFF
d_gene: -; abundance: -; v_gene: TRBV5-4; j_gene: TRBJ2-5; CDR3nt: TGTGCCAGCAGCCCCAACACCGCCGCGACCCAGTACTTC; CDR3aa: CASSPNTAATQYF
d_gene: TRBD2; abundance: -; v_gene: TRBV7-9; j_gene: TRBJ2-1; CDR3nt: TGTGCCAGCAGCCAGACTAGCGGAGAGCAGTTCTTC; CDR3aa: CASSQTSGEQFF
d_gene: -; abundance: -; v_gene: TRBV25-1; j_gene: TRBJ2-2; CDR3nt: TGTGCCAGCAGTAAGTCAGATGGCACCGGGGAGCTGTTTTTT; CDR3aa: CASSKSDGTGELFF
d_gene: TRBD2; abundance: -; v_gene: TRBV5-4; j_gene: TRBJ2-1; CDR3nt: TGTGCCAGCAGCACGGGAGCGGGAGGCGTCCCCCCCTACAATGAGCAGTTCTTC; CDR3aa: CASSTGAGGVPPYNEQFF
d_gene: TRBD2; abundance: once; v_gene: TRBV11-3; j_gene: TRBJ2-3; CDR3nt: TGTGCCAGCAGCTTAAGGGCTAGCGGGGGGGAGTCGGGCACAGATACGCAGTATTTT; CDR3aa: CASSLRASGGESGTDTQYF
d_gene: -; abundance: -; v_gene: TRBV19; j_gene: TRBJ1-5; CDR3nt: TGTGCCAGTAGTATCCTCATCGGGGGACAGCCCCAGCATTTT; CDR3aa: CASSILIGGQPQHF
d_gene: -; abundance: once; v_gene: TRBV29-1; j_gene: TRBJ2-2; CDR3nt: TGCAGCTTTTGGAGGTCCGGGGAGCTGTTTTTT; CDR3aa: CSFWRSGELFF
d_gene: -; abundance: once; v_gene: TRBV5-1; j_gene: TRBJ2-2; CDR3nt: TGCGCCAGCAGCTTAGGGGAGAACACCGGGGAGCTGTTTTTT; CDR3aa: CASSLGENTGELFF
d_gene: -; abundance: -; v_gene: TRBV27; j_gene: TRBJ2-2; CDR3nt: TGTGCCAGCAGTTCGTTCGCGCCGAACACCGGGGAGCTGTTTTTT; CDR3aa: CASSSFAPNTGELFF
d_gene: TRBD2; abundance: -; v_gene: TRBV9; j_gene: TRBJ2-1; CDR3nt: TGTGCCAGCAGCGTGGACGGGACTAGTCCCTACAATGAGCAGTTCTTC; CDR3aa: CASSVDGTSPYNEQFF
d_gene: -; abundance: -; v_gene: TRBV2; j_gene: TRBJ2-5; CDR3nt: TGTGCCAGCAGACAGAGGGGGGGGCAAGAGACCCAGTACTTC; CDR3aa: CASRQRGGQETQYF